Following are 16 T cell receptor beta chains from one sample sequenced in a study of cytomegalovirus exposure and HLA in healthy donors. The assay was immunoSEQ multiplex PCR, and TCRdb's table has in-frame clones only and misses some. The sample lists around 150,000 clones, approximately 86% occurring once. The sequenced sample consisted of PBMCs. Receptor source: a woman between 18 and 30 years old in good health and CMV-seropositive.

The count of this clone is one. The V gene is TRBV7-9, the J gene TRBJ2-3, with 10 nucleotides matching TRBD2. Germline V gives CDR1 SEHNR, CDR2 FQNEAQ (reference sequence). V trimming: 0 bases; J trimming: 6 bases; junction bases outside the gene matches: 6. CDR3 size: 16 residues. The CDR3 is CASSLAGLAGADTQYF. The DNA of the CDR3 is TGTGCCAGCAGCTTAGCGGGGCTAGCGGGAGCCGATACGCAGTATTTT.

The chain recombines TRBV15 with TRBJ2-1; 11 bases are a match to TRBD1. V dropped 5 bases and J dropped 3; count of bases not matched to a gene: 3. This CDR3 is built from 15 residues. Germline CDR1 is LNHNV and CDR2 is YYDKDF (reference sequence). CDR3 protein: CATSFGTGGYNEQFF. CDR3 nucleotide sequence: TGTGCCACCAGCTTCGGGACAGGGGGCTACAATGAGCAGTTCTTC.

V usage is TRBV30 and J usage is TRBJ2-3, with TRBD2 identical over 9 bases. V lost 1 base, J lost 0 bases, and 14 bases stayed unmatched. The length of the CDR3 is 19 residues. CDR1 GTSNPN and CDR2 SVGIG come from the germline V gene (reference sequence). CDR3 nucleotide sequence: TGTGCCTGGAGTGATTTGGCTAGCGGGACGTTGATCAGCACAGATACGCAGTATTTT. This gives the protein CAWSDLASGTLISTDTQYF.

This clone was detected once. The chain employs TRBV6-5 and TRBJ2-3; 11 nucleotides match TRBD2. This CDR3 region has 16 residues. V shed 2 bases and J 3 bases; nucleotides not matched to a gene: 4. Per the germline V gene, CDR1 is MNHEY and CDR2 is SVGAGI. The CDR3 DNA sequence: TGTGCCAGCAGTTACACGGCTAGCGGGAGGACAGATACGCAGTATTTT. It is translated as CASSYTASGRTDTQYF.

The gene calls are TRBV7-9 and TRBJ1-4, with TRBD1 as a possible D gene (6 bases). Trimming took 2 bases from V and 3 from J, leaving 13 bases between them. Germline V gene data show CDR1 as SEHNR and CDR2 as FQNEAQ (reference sequence). The CDR3 is 16 residues long. The CDR3 DNA sequence: TGTGCCAGCAGCTTATCAGGGGTCTGGGCTAATGAAAAACTGTTTTTT. Translation gives CASSLSGVWANEKLFF.

The chain couples TRBV5-1 to TRBJ1-2; no clear D. Germline CDR1 and CDR2: SGHRS and YFSETQ. The length of the CDR3 is 13 residues. V lost 0 bases and J 4 bases, leaving 7 bases between the germline ends. CDR3 in amino acids: CASSLDPVYGYTF. For the CDR3, the DNA is TGCGCCAGCAGCTTGGATCCAGTCTATGGCTACACCTTC.

The chain carries TRBV28 and TRBJ1-2, with TRBD1 matching 10 bases. The CDR3 contains 15 residues. Germline V gene data show CDR1 as MDHEN and CDR2 as SYDVKM. V dropped 1 base and J dropped 6; count of bases not matched to a gene: 5. CDR3 amino acids: CASSLSPGQGHGYTF. CDR3 DNA: TGTGCCAGCAGTTTATCGCCGGGACAGGGGCATGGCTACACCTTC.

This chain connects TRBV30 to TRBJ1-3; 7 bases map to TRBD1. The CDR3 consists of 15 residues. The V segment lost 3 bases and the J segment 0 bases; nucleotides outside the gene matches: 5. Germline loops: CDR1 GTSNPN, CDR2 SVGIG (reference sequence). Here the CDR3 DNA reads TGTGCCTGGAGAGGACAGGAGAGCTCTGGAAACACCATATATTTT. Protein sequence: CAWRGQESSGNTIYF.

The genes are TRBV30 and TRBJ2-1, with a weak D call TRBD2 (6 bases). CDR3 length: 12 residues. With 2 bases removed from V and 6 bases from J, the gap between germline ends came to 8 bases. CDR1 GTSNPN and CDR2 SVGIG come from the germline V gene (reference sequence). This chain's CDR3 is CAWSTSSNEQFF. In DNA, the CDR3 is TGTGCCTGGAGTACTAGCAGCAATGAGCAGTTCTTC.

V usage is TRBV27 and J usage is TRBJ1-5, with 7 bases matching TRBD1. CDR3 length: 13 amino acids. The V gene end was trimmed by 9 bases and the J gene end by 4 bases; junction bases not matched to a gene: 6. CDR1 is MNHEY and CDR2 is SMNVEV in the germline V gene (reference sequence). CDR3 DNA sequence: TGTGCCAGTAGAGACAGGGTGAATCAGCCCCAGCATTTT. It translates to CASRDRVNQPQHF.

This chain uses TRBV7-6 with TRBJ1-1, with 8 bases that match TRBD1. CDR3 length equals 15 residues. V dropped 4 bases and J dropped 1; count of bases not matched to a gene: 5. Germline V gene lookup returns CDR1 SGHVS and CDR2 FNYEAQ. Here the CDR3 DNA reads TGTGCCAGCAGCTGGGCCGGGACAGGGAACACTGAAGCTTTCTTT. Encoded protein: CASSWAGTGNTEAFF.

The chain recombines TRBV19 with TRBJ1-5, with TRBD1 matching 7 bases. Germline assignment: CDR1 LNHDA and CDR2 SQIVND (reference sequence). V was pared by 5 bases and J by 0 bases, with 7 bases of the junction left unmatched. CDR3 length: 16 residues. The CDR3: CASSLGGQYSNQPQHF. The CDR3 nucleotides are TGTGCCAGTAGTTTGGGGGGACAGTATAGCAATCAGCCCCAGCATTTT.

CDR3 protein: CASSTGIEDGYTF. CDR3 bases: TGTGCCAGCAGTACAGGGATAGAAGATGGCTACACCTTC. The chain carries TRBV6-5 and TRBJ1-2; D may be TRBD1 (6 bases). V lost 5 bases, J lost 6 bases, and 13 bases lay in between. Germline V gene data show CDR1 as MNHEY and CDR2 as SVGAGI. This CDR3 is built from 13 residues.

V usage is TRBV4-2 and J usage is TRBJ2-5, with 7 bases lining up with TRBD2. This CDR3 spans 14 amino acids. The V gene end was trimmed by 4 bases and the J gene end by 1 base; junction bases not matched to a gene: 3. Germline CDR1 and CDR2: LGHNA and YNFKEQ. The CDR3 region has the DNA TGTGCCAGCAGCCCCGGGGGGATCCAAGAGACCCAGTACTTC. Residues: CASSPGGIQETQYF.

The rearrangement links TRBV28 to TRBJ2-7; D may be TRBD2 (7 bases). The CDR3 runs to 14 residues. V lost 3 bases and J lost 6, with 15 bases in between. Germline V CDR1 and CDR2: MDHEN, SYDVKM. In DNA form, the CDR3 reads TGTGCCAGCAGTTTGGCGGGGAGGGGGGTCGAGCAGTACTTC. Its protein is CASSLAGRGVEQYF.

The J gene is TRBJ1-1, the V gene TRBV25-1; 8 nucleotides align to TRBD1. CDR3 size: 14 residues. V lost 6 bases to trimming and J lost 8 bases; unmatched junction nucleotides: 11. Germline V gene data show CDR1 as MGHDK and CDR2 as SYGVNS. CDR3 coding DNA: TGTGCCAGCAGGGGGAGGTGGCAGGGGGCCGAAGCTTTCTTT. Encoded protein: CASRGRWQGAEAFF.